This T cell receptor (beta chain) was captured by sequencing in a study of CD8+ T cells in alopecia areata. Study conclusions and caveats: Uncertain still, given a single nonresponder, is whether baseline CD8+ expansion links to response.

Treatment specified: oral pan-JAK inhibitor, 5-10 mg twice daily. V dropped 4 bases and J dropped 3 bases, with 13 bases sitting between them. Germline V CDR1 and CDR2: SQVTM, ANQGSEA. This CDR3 spans 13 amino acids. Concerning this clone: The antigen is not known.

After isolation, RNA underwent reverse transcription to generate cDNA as the sequencing template. The protocol was immunoSEQ multiplex PCR, while the TCRdb copy is restricted to in-frame clones and leaves out a portion. The sample yields some 190,000 clones, roughly 60% seen once. The TCR comes from a human donor with alopecia areata. This specimen was CD4+ T cells sorted from blood, taken between weeks 49 and 50, from a patient treated with tofacitinib. The genes are TRBV29-1 and TRBJ2-7; D is unclear. The CDR3 is CSVGGRNSYEQYF. The CDR3 bases are TGCAGCGTTGGAGGCCGTAACAGCTACGAGCAGTACTTC.